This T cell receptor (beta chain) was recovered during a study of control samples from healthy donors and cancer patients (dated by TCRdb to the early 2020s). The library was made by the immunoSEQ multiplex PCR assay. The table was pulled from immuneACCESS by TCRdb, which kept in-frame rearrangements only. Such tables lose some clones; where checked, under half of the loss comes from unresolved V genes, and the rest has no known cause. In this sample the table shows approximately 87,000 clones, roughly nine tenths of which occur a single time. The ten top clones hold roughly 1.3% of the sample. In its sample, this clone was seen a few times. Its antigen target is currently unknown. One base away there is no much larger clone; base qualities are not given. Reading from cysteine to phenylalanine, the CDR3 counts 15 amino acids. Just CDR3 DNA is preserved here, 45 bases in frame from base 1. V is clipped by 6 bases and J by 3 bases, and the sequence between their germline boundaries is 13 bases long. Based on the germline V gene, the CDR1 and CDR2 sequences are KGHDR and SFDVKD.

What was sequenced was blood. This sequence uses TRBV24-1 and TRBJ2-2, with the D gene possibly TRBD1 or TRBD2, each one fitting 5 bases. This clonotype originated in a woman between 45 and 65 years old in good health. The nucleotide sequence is TGTGCCACCAGTCCCAGGGACCTGGACACCGGGGAGCTGTTTTTT. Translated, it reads CATSPRDLDTGELFF.